This T cell receptor beta chain emerged from a study of T cell responses to AZD1222 COVID-19 vaccine (dated by TCRdb to the early 2020s). About the investigation overall: A total of around 240 trial participants underwent TCR sequencing, of whom some 210 received two doses of AZD1222 and around 26 received two doses of the MenACWY control vaccine. Trial participants were enrolled into age subgroups of 18-55, 56-69 and 70-plus years, which contained about 150, 27 and 61 TCR-sequenced participants, respectively.

Worth noting for this clone: Its antigen is not yet known. Base quality data are lacking; no much larger clone is found one base away.

The CDR3 regions of human TCRbeta chains were analyzed by immunosequencing. The published analysis was carried out like this. TCRs in the repertoires were compared against a reference library of SARS-CoV-2-specific TCRs that had been generated with the MIRA antigen-specificity platform. Breadth meant the fraction of unique TCRs that were SARS-CoV-2-associated, whereas depth meant the fraction of total T cells that were SARS-CoV-2-associated. Using the MIRA data, each spike-specific TCR was assigned both to the spike region to which the TCR was reactive and to a CD4 or CD8 class. Log10-transformed breadth and depth values were compared by one-way ANOVA with Sidak's multiple comparisons tests. TCRdb took this table from immuneACCESS and kept in-frame rearrangements with V and J called. Such tables lack part of the clones; where checked against another copy, unresolved V genes explain under half of the gap, and the rest is unexplained. V and J calls and clone size follow that table, whereas D and trimming were derived from the DNA. In all, the sample holds 80,000 to 90,000 clones, and about 88% of those were seen once. The top ten clones comprise approximately 5% of the sample.

What the study reported, not specific to this receptor: Because no day 14 peak-response samples were available, the repertoires could be characterized only after the peak T cell response. Nearly half of unique spike-specific TCRs reportedly recognized epitopes outside regions mutated in the B.1.351 and B.1.1.7 variants. A significant rise in spike-specific TCR breadth and depth was observed after two AZD1222 doses relative to day 0 and relative to MenACWY recipients. In the small 56-69-year group, the increase in depth fell short of significance, most likely because of low power. Participants were mostly white British and included more females than males, and it was suggested by the authors that clonal diversity may have been underestimated. CD4 TCRs associated with the vaccine covered the entire spike protein, and the dominant responses were in regions 160-218 and 743-854. Conclusions about previously exposed vaccinees were limited because only six AZD1222 recipients were SARS-CoV-2 seropositive at baseline.

According to the germline V gene, CDR1 reads MNHEY and CDR2 reads SVGAGI. Measured from the cysteine to the phenylalanine, the CDR3 is 13 residues long. Kept here is only the CDR3 DNA, which spans 39 bases and is read in frame from base 1. Unmatched junction bases come to 6, with V trimmed by 6 bases and J by 8 bases. The time point label for this specimen denotes: about 28 days (+/-7) after the second vaccine dose. Because spike-specific TCR depth and breadth did not differ between the two schedules, AZD1222 recipients who got a second dose at roughly 4 weeks were pooled with those who got a second dose at roughly 12 weeks. Vaccinee samples came from UK trials COV001 and COV002, including a single-blind randomized controlled phase 2/3 trial of AZD1222 (ChAdOx1 nCoV-19) in healthy adults. Trial participant PBMC samples were collected at day 0 and day 28 after the second dose for TCRbeta chain sequencing.

Sequencing used peripheral blood, obtained 28 days after the second AZD1222 dose. The clonotype comes from an adult who received the AZD1222 COVID-19 vaccine. Rearrangement joined TRBV6-5 to TRBJ1-4, and 7 junctional nucleotides match TRBD1. The nucleotide sequence is TGTGCCAGCAGATGGGACAGAGGGGAAAAACTGTTTTTT. Its translation is CASRWDRGEKLFF.